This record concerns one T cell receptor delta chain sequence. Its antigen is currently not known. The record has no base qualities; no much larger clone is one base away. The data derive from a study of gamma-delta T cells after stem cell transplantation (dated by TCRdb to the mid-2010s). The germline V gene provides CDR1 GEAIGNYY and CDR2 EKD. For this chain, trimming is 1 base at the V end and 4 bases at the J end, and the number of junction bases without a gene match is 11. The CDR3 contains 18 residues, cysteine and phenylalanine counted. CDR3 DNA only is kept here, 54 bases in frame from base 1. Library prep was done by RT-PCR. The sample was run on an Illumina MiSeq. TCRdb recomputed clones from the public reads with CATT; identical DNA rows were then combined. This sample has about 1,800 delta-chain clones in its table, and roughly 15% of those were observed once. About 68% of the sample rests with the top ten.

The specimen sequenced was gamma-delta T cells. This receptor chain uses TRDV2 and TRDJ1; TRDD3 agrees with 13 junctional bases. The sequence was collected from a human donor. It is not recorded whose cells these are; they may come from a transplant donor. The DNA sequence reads TGTGCCTGTGACACGATACTGGGGGATACGGGGGATGACGATAAACTCATCTTT. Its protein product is CACDTILGDTGDDDKLIF.